The 13 T cell receptor beta chains below come from one sample, sequenced in a study of T cells after yellow fever vaccination. TCRdb processed the 5' RACE reads anew with MiXCR; each CDR3 protein has one entry. The sample has about 240,000 distinct CDR3 sequences, 6.9% seen once. The specimen comprised CD4+ T cells sorted from PBMCs, sampled 15 days after the yellow fever booster vaccination. These receptors all stem from a man aged 25-45 years who received the YFV17D yellow fever vaccine.

This clonotype has at least ten counts. The chain links TRBV27 to TRBJ2-3; 10 positions match TRBD2. CDR1 MNHEY and CDR2 SMNVEV come from the germline V gene (reference sequence). The J segment lost 0 bases and the V segment lost 4 bases, leaving 13 bases of the junction unmatched. The CDR3 has 19 residues. CDR3 DNA: TGTGCCAGCAGTTCAATAAAAGGACTAGCGGTGTTTAGCACAGATACGCAGTATTTT. Its protein product is CASSSIKGLAVFSTDTQYF.

The sample holds a few counts of this clonotype. J is TRBJ2-5 and V is TRBV12-3 or TRBV12-4; 11 bases align to TRBD2. Germline trimming cut 3 bases from V and 1 base from J; bases unmatched to any gene: 13. The CDR3 is 19 amino acids. The CDR3, as DNA: TGTGCCAGCAGTTTCCTAAGTAGCGGGAGGGCCGGGCCCCAAGAGACCCAGTACTTC. Its protein is CASSFLSSGRAGPQETQYF.

In this sample, this clonotype turned up a few times. J is TRBJ2-1 and V is TRBV5-6, with 7 positions matching TRBD2. Germline CDR1 SGHDT, CDR2 YYEEEE. Trimming removed 3 bases from V and 4 bases from J; junction bases left unmatched: 7. CDR3 length: 15 amino acids. The CDR3 DNA reads TGTGCCAGCAGCTCTCGGGGAGCGGGATACAATGAGCAGTTCTTC. It codes for CASSSRGAGYNEQFF.

This chain links TRBV7-2 with TRBJ2-5; 10 positions agree with TRBD2. The V gene end was trimmed by 6 bases and the J gene end by 5 bases; junction bases not matched to a gene: 12. Germline values: CDR1 SGHTA, CDR2 FQGNSA. CDR3 length equals 16 residues. CDR3 sequence: CASSPLAGGNAETQYF. The CDR3, as DNA: TGTGCCAGCAGTCCCTTAGCGGGAGGTAACGCGGAGACCCAGTACTTC. The variable domain in full, with the rest retrieved from reference TRBV7-2 and TRBJ2-5, is GAGVSQSPSNKVTEKGKDVELRCDPISGHTALYWYRQSLGQGLEFLIYFQGNSAPDKSGLPSDRFSAERTGGSVSTLTIQRTQQEDSAVYLCASSPLAGGNAETQYFGPGTRLLVL.

This clonotype was found a few times. The chain has TRBV7-8 and TRBJ1-6; D not resolved. Trimming took 3 bases from V and 7 from J, leaving 13 bases between them. The length of the CDR3 is 15 residues. CDR1 and CDR2 from the germline V gene are SGHVS and FQNEAQ. As DNA, the CDR3 is TGTGCCAGCAGCTTCGAAAACGGTGGGAATTCACCCCTCCACTTT. It translates to CASSFENGGNSPLHF.

In this sample, this clonotype turned up many times. This chain joins TRBV7-2 and TRBJ2-7, with D perhaps given as TRBD1 or TRBD2 (5 bases each). The germline CDR1 and CDR2 sequences are SGHTA and FQGNSA. The V end was cut by 3 bases, the J end by 0 bases, with 15 bases between. The CDR3 is 16 amino acids. For the CDR3, the DNA is TGTGCCAGCAGCTTGTTCCGGGACCGATCCTCCTACGAGCAGTACTTC. This encodes CASSLFRDRSSYEQYF.

This clonotype has just a few counts. The chain couples TRBV19 to TRBJ2-1, with 9 nucleotides matching TRBD2. Germline V gene sequence: CDR1 LNHDA, CDR2 SQIVND (reference sequence). CDR3 length equals 13 residues. V shed 5 bases and J 8 bases; nucleotides not matched to a gene: 4. CDR3 DNA: TGTGCCAGTAGTGAGGGACTAGCATATGAGCAGTTCTTC. Its protein product is CASSEGLAYEQFF.

The table lists this clonotype with a few counts. The chain joins TRBV24-1 to TRBJ2-1; the match to TRBD2 covers 8 bases. Trimming removed 4 bases from V and 7 bases from J; junction bases left unmatched: 8. This CDR3 spans 15 amino acids. The germline gives CDR1 KGHDR, CDR2 SFDVKD. The CDR3 reads CATSDPGGVRNEQFF. For the CDR3, the DNA is TGTGCCACCAGTGACCCCGGGGGGGTAAGAAATGAGCAGTTCTTC.

The sample holds one count of this clonotype. A read error is possible here, since a much larger clone lies one base away. The gene calls are TRBV12-3 or TRBV12-4 and TRBJ1-1; D is unresolved. V shed 6 bases and J shed 4 bases, with 15 bases lying between them. This CDR3 is 14 amino acids long. Here the CDR3 DNA reads TGTGCCAGCAGGCTCGTTGGGGTGGCCACTGAAGCTTTCTTT. Its translation: CASRLVGVATEAFF.

This clonotype was picked up a small number of times. The chain links TRBV14 to TRBJ2-7, with TRBD2 matching over 8 bases. This CDR3 spans 15 amino acids. With 4 bases clipped from V and 3 bases from J, the junction kept 8 bases outside the gene matches. Germline V lookup: CDR1 SGHDN, CDR2 FVKESK. The CDR3 reads CASSLFSGTYYEQYF. The CDR3 region has the DNA TGTGCCAGCAGCCTATTTAGCGGGACTTACTACGAGCAGTACTTC.

This clonotype came up a few times. The V gene is TRBV4-3, the J gene TRBJ2-3; either TRBD1 or TRBD2 may supply D (6 bases each). CDR3 length: 19 amino acids. Germline CDR1 and CDR2: LGHNA and YSLEER. V lost 1 base to trimming and J lost 4 bases, with 24 bases between them. CDR3 protein: CASSQAGGRVLLGADTQYF. CDR3 DNA sequence: TGCGCCAGCAGCCAAGCCGGGGGCCGGGTCCTTCTAGGAGCAGATACGCAGTATTTT.

CDR3 protein: CASILGLAVNEQFF. The CDR3 DNA sequence: TGTGCCAGCATCCTGGGACTAGCTGTCAATGAGCAGTTCTTC. The chain links TRBV12-3 or TRBV12-4 to TRBJ2-1, with 9 bases that match TRBD2. The CDR3 extends over 14 amino acids. Unmatched junction bases numbered 7, after V lost 7 bases and J lost 6 bases.

This clonotype was seen a handful of times. V is TRBV11-2 and J is TRBJ2-7; D is uncertain. CDR1 and CDR2 (germline): SGHAT, FQNNGV. This CDR3 is built from 15 residues. V gave up 5 bases and J gave up 7 bases, with 21 bases separating them. The CDR3 sequence: CASSPTLGLSKEQYF. The CDR3 DNA follows: TGTGCCAGCAGCCCCACGTTGGGGTTGAGTAAAGAGCAGTACTTC. The entire variable domain, with the rest obtained from reference TRBV11-2 and TRBJ2-7, is as follows: EAGVAQSPRYKIIEKRQSVAFWCNPISGHATLYWYQQILGQGPKLLIQFQNNGVVDDSQLPKDRFSAERLKGVDSTLKIQPAKLEDSAVYLCASSPTLGLSKEQYFGPGTRLTVT.